Listed below are T cell receptor beta chains from one sample, sequenced in a study of T cells after yellow fever vaccination. TCRdb re-analysed the 5' RACE reads in MiXCR, keeping a single row per CDR3 protein. This sample has approximately 510,000 distinct CDR3 sequences, with less than 25% found just once. The material sequenced was PBMCs, taken roughly 23 days after the first yellow fever vaccination. Receptor source: a man aged 18 to 35 who received the YFV17D yellow fever vaccine. Both conserved end residues are part of each CDR3. The D gene is left open where the match is weak. A clone size is listed for some rows: how often the clone was seen (once, few, many), or a class if it is expanded.

j_call clone_size v_call d_call cdr3_nt cdr3_aa
TRBJ1-1 few TRBV19 - TGTGCCAGTAGTATCCGGGGAAGTGGTGAAGCTTTCTTT CASSIRGSGEAFF
TRBJ2-5 - TRBV10-3 TRBD1 TGTGCCATCAGTGGGGGGTTAACAGGGGCTGGGACCCAGTACTTC CAISGGLTGAGTQYF
TRBJ2-2 - TRBV5-4 TRBD1 TGTGCCAGCACCCCGCCGGGGACAGGGGCTAACGGGGAGCTGTTTTTT CASTPPGTGANGELFF
TRBJ2-3 - TRBV2 - TGTGCCAGCAGTGAAAATACCAGGGCAGATACGCAGTATTTT CASSENTRADTQYF
TRBJ2-3 - TRBV27 - TGTGCCAGCAGTTTCCGGACCGGGGCAGATACGCAGTATTTT CASSFRTGADTQYF
TRBJ2-5 - TRBV7-3 TRBD2 TGTGCCAGCAGCCGGGGCCAGCGGGGGGCTCAAGAGACCCAGTACTTC CASSRGQRGAQETQYF
TRBJ2-1 many TRBV29-1 - TGCAGCGCTTCCCCCGCCAGCTACAATGAGCAGTTCTTC CSASPASYNEQFF
TRBJ2-7 few TRBV11-2 TRBD1 TGTGCCAGCAGCCGGGACAGGCCTGGGGAGCAGTACTTC CASSRDRPGEQYF
TRBJ1-2 - TRBV12-5 TRBD1 TGTGCTAGTGAGAGATCGACAGGGGAAAGCTATGGCTACACCTTC CASERSTGESYGYTF
TRBJ1-6 few TRBV4-1 TRBD1 TGCGCCAGCAGCCAAGCCCCGGGACAGGTTGCGGGTTCACCCCTCCACTTT CASSQAPGQVAGSPLHF
TRBJ2-7 - TRBV27 - TGTGCCAGCAGTTTTTCGGGGTACCCCCTAAACTACGAGCAGTACTTC CASSFSGYPLNYEQYF
TRBJ1-5 - TRBV20-1 - TGCAGTGCTAGCTTGGACGGCCCCCAGCATTTT CSASLDGPQHF
TRBJ2-7 few TRBV23-1 - TGCGCCAGCAGTTCAATCGAAGAACGGGACGAGCAGTACTTC CASSSIEERDEQYF
TRBJ2-1 many TRBV4-1 TRBD2 TGCGCCAGCAGCCGGAAGGTGGGGACTAGCGGGGGGGTTACTAACAAAGGTGAGCAGTTCTTC CASSRKVGTSGGVTNKGEQFF
TRBJ2-3 - TRBV7-8 - TGTGCCAGCAGCCCGGTGGGGGGTAGCACAGATACGCAGTATTTT CASSPVGGSTDTQYF
TRBJ1-2 many TRBV12-3/TRBV12-4 - TGTGCCAGCAGTTTGGAGGGTAGGGGTAGCGGCTACACCTTC CASSLEGRGSGYTF
TRBJ1-1 few TRBV4-1 TRBD1 TGCGCCAGCAGCCATCTCAGGGGGACTGCTGAAGCTTTCTTT CASSHLRGTAEAFF
TRBJ2-3 few TRBV11-2 - TGTGCCAGCAGCTTTCGTGACCCTAGCACAGATACGCAGTATTTT CASSFRDPSTDTQYF
TRBJ2-5 - TRBV4-1 TRBD2 TGCGCCAGCAGCCGGGACTACGGAGGACTAGCGGGTTTCGAGACCCAGTACTTC CASSRDYGGLAGFETQYF
TRBJ2-5 few TRBV5-8 - TGTGCCAGCAGCTTGGGACTAAGGAAAGGGACCCAGTACTTC CASSLGLRKGTQYF
TRBJ2-1 few TRBV5-1 - TGCGCCAGCAGCTGGGCAGGGAGAGACAATGAGCAGTTCTTC CASSWAGRDNEQFF
TRBJ1-1 - TRBV10-3 TRBD1 TGTGCCATCAGACAGGGGCTATTGAACACTGAAGCTTTCTTT CAIRQGLLNTEAFF
TRBJ2-2 - TRBV10-3 - TGTGCCATCAGAGGAGACAAGACGAACACCGGGGAGCTGTTTTTT CAIRGDKTNTGELFF
TRBJ2-7 - TRBV21-1 - TGTGCCAGCAGCCAGACTTGGGACAGGGAAAACTACGAGCAGTACTTC CASSQTWDRENYEQYF
TRBJ2-1 - TRBV11-3 - TGTGCCAGCAGCTTAGTTTCCAGGACCGATGAGCAGTTCTTC CASSLVSRTDEQFF
TRBJ1-5 few TRBV14 - TGTGCCAGCAGCCAAGATTTCCCCTCCGGGACAACCTATAGCAATCAGCCCCAGCATTTT CASSQDFPSGTTYSNQPQHF
TRBJ1-6 - TRBV7-9 TRBD1 TGTGCCAGCGCCCCCGGGACAGGGGGTTCACCCCTCCACTTT CASAPGTGGSPLHF
TRBJ2-3 few TRBV20-1 TRBD2 TGCAGTGCCATTACTAGCGGAGGCACAGATACGCAGTATTTT CSAITSGGTDTQYF
TRBJ1-5 - TRBV27 - TGTGCCAGCAGTTTGCGGCCTAACAATCAGCCCCAGCATTTT CASSLRPNNQPQHF
TRBJ2-1 - TRBV5-1 TRBD1 TGCGCCAGCAGCTCGGCTACAGGGGTGGGGAATGAGCAGTTCTTC CASSSATGVGNEQFF
TRBJ2-5 few TRBV7-8 TRBD1 TGTGCCAGCAGCCCCCGGACAGGGGAAGAGACCCAGTACTTC CASSPRTGEETQYF
TRBJ2-7 - TRBV2 - TGTGCCATTCGGACAGCGGCCTACGAGCAGTACTTC CAIRTAAYEQYF
TRBJ1-1 few TRBV11-2 - TGTGCCAGCAGCTTAGAGGCACTCTACGAGGGCGCTTTCTTT CASSLEALYEGAFF
TRBJ2-1 - TRBV9 TRBD2 TGTGCCAGCAGCGTAGCTAGGAGTGGACTAGCGGGGGGGGGTGAGCAGTTCTTC CASSVARSGLAGGGEQFF
TRBJ2-1 few TRBV6-1 - TGTGCCAGCAGTCCCACCAGGGGCTTGGAGCAGTTCTTC CASSPTRGLEQFF
TRBJ1-3 many TRBV6-5 - TGTGCCAGCAGGTCGGTAGGGGCCACTACTGGAAACACCATATATTTT CASRSVGATTGNTIYF
TRBJ1-1 few TRBV4-1 - TGCGCCAGCAGTGAAGCGGGCGCAGGGGACACTGAAGCTTTCTTT CASSEAGAGDTEAFF
TRBJ2-7 few TRBV18 TRBD1 TGTGCCAGCTTAGGGACAGGGAGTGGCGAGCAGTACTTC CASLGTGSGEQYF
TRBJ2-3 - TRBV5-1 - TGCGCCAGCAGCTTGGCCCGGGGAGGCTTGGCTACAGATACGCAGTATTTT CASSLARGGLATDTQYF
TRBJ1-6 few TRBV5-1 - TGCGCCAGCACTTGGGGGATTAGTGATAATTCACCCCTCCACTTT CASTWGISDNSPLHF